The rows below give T cell receptor beta chains drawn from one sample of a study of blood T cell repertoires in COVID-19. Sequencing was performed with immunoSEQ multiplex PCR; in TCRdb, only in-frame clones are kept and a portion is missing. In the table there are roughly 200,000 clones, about 88% of which are singletons. The sequencing sample was made of peripheral blood. These receptors originate from a man aged 45-65 years with COVID-19, enrolled during active disease. Both conserved end residues are part of each CDR3. D genes are given only for firm matches. Clone size is given for some rows only: seen once, a few or many times, or a class if the clone is expanded.

v_gene	abundance	d_gene	j_gene	CDR3nt	CDR3aa
TRBV3-1/TRBV3-2	NA	NA	TRBJ2-1	TGTGCCAGCAGCCAAGCTTCCTACAATGAGCAGTTCTTC	CASSQASYNEQFF
TRBV29-1	NA	NA	TRBJ1-3	TGCAGCGTTGTAACAGGCTTCTCTGGAAACACCATATATTTT	CSVVTGFSGNTIYF
TRBV6-2/TRBV6-3	NA	TRBD1	TRBJ2-7	TGTGCCAGCAGTTCCGGGACAGGGGGCGCGGCATCCTACGAGCAGTACTTC	CASSSGTGGAASYEQYF
TRBV6-5	NA	TRBD1	TRBJ2-7	TGTGCCAGCAGCACAGGGGCCTACGAGCAGTACTTC	CASSTGAYEQYF
TRBV6-6	NA	NA	TRBJ2-1	TGTGCCAGCAGTATTAGTTTTGAGCAGTTCTTC	CASSISFEQFF
TRBV27	NA	NA	TRBJ2-1	TGTGCCAGCAGTCGAGGGAGCTCCTACAATGAGCAGTTCTTC	CASSRGSSYNEQFF
TRBV7-2	NA	TRBD2	TRBJ2-2	TGTGCCAGCAAGGGCGGGGGGAACACCGGGGAGCTGTTTTTT	CASKGGGNTGELFF
TRBV6-5	NA	NA	TRBJ1-3	TGTGCCAGCAGTTGGCGGGACTCTGGAAACACCATATATTTT	CASSWRDSGNTIYF
TRBV6-5	NA	TRBD2	TRBJ2-7	TGTGCCAGCAGTTGGGTGTTGACGGGAGGGCCTTCCGAGCAGTACTTC	CASSWVLTGGPSEQYF
TRBV7-7	few	TRBD2	TRBJ2-3	TGTGCCAGCAGCCCCTATAGCGGGGGTAGGGCAGATACGCAGTATTTT	CASSPYSGGRADTQYF
TRBV12-5	once	TRBD2	TRBJ2-2	TGTGCTAGTGGTTGGTCCGGGACTAGCGGGATAAACGGGGAGCTGTTTTTT	CASGWSGTSGINGELFF
TRBV13	NA	NA	TRBJ2-2	TGTGCCAGCAGCCCCCCGGGAAGTCACACCGGGGAGCTGTTTTTT	CASSPPGSHTGELFF
TRBV19	NA	TRBD1	TRBJ1-1	TGTGCCAGCAAACAGGGGGCGATCACTGAAGCTTTCTTT	CASKQGAITEAFF
TRBV4-3	NA	NA	TRBJ1-2	TGCGCCAGCAACTCCCCGGGGAAAGGTTCGCAGGGCTACACCTTC	CASNSPGKGSQGYTF
TRBV5-4	NA	NA	TRBJ1-2	TGTGCCACAGGTGAAGCTAACTATGGCTACACCTTC	CATGEANYGYTF
TRBV25-1	NA	TRBD1	TRBJ1-2	TGTGCCAGCAGTCCCCAGGGGGCGCTTGGCTACACCTTC	CASSPQGALGYTF
TRBV5-1	once	TRBD2	TRBJ2-7	TGCGCCAGCAGCTTGACAGCGGGAGATTCCTACGAGCAGTACTTC	CASSLTAGDSYEQYF
TRBV3-1/TRBV3-2	once	NA	TRBJ2-5	TGTGCCAGCAGCCAGAACCACGGGGAAGAGACCCAGTACTTC	CASSQNHGEETQYF
TRBV6-1	NA	NA	TRBJ2-1	TGTGCCAGCAGTGATTTAGGGGCTTATGAGCAGTTCTTC	CASSDLGAYEQFF
TRBV4-1	NA	TRBD2	TRBJ2-7	TGCGCCAGCAGCCATGCCGGGACTAGCGGGAGGGTTGTCTACGAGCAGTACTTC	CASSHAGTSGRVVYEQYF
TRBV18	once	TRBD2	TRBJ2-3	TGTGCCAGCTCACCACTGCGACTAGCGGGAGCAGATACGCAGTATTTT	CASSPLRLAGADTQYF
TRBV6-5	NA	NA	TRBJ2-2	TGTGCCAGCACTAGACCTCCGAACACCGGGGAGCTGTTTTTT	CASTRPPNTGELFF
TRBV3-1/TRBV3-2	NA	TRBD2	TRBJ2-5	TGTGCCAGCAGGAGCGGGGGGGCCGGAGAGACCCAGTACTTC	CASRSGGAGETQYF
TRBV25-1	NA	NA	TRBJ2-7	TGTGCCAGCAACCAGCCTGGGGCTGACTCCGTGGACGAGCAGTACTTC	CASNQPGADSVDEQYF
TRBV6-5	NA	NA	TRBJ2-3	TGTGCCAGCAGGGACTATAAAAATGAGGATACGCAGTATTTT	CASRDYKNEDTQYF
TRBV28	NA	NA	TRBJ2-7	TGTGCCAGCAAGGGGCTCATCCACGAGCAGTACTTC	CASKGLIHEQYF
TRBV28	NA	TRBD1	TRBJ2-7	TGTGCCAGCAATGACAGGGGAATTACCTACGAGCAGTACTTC	CASNDRGITYEQYF
TRBV7-3	NA	TRBD2	TRBJ2-2	TGTGCCAGCAGCTTAGCGGGAGGGGACACCGGGGAGCTGTTTTTT	CASSLAGGDTGELFF
TRBV15	NA	NA	TRBJ2-7	TGTGCCACCAGCAGGGAGGACGGCAGATCGGCCGAGCAGTACTTC	CATSREDGRSAEQYF
TRBV7-9	NA	TRBD2	TRBJ2-2	TGTGCCAGCAGCCCGGGGGGTCCCGGGGAGCTGTTTTTT	CASSPGGPGELFF
TRBV13	NA	TRBD1	TRBJ1-6	TGTGCCAGCAGCTATGGCTCCGGGACAGCTTCCCGGGGATCACCCCTCCACTTT	CASSYGSGTASRGSPLHF
TRBV11-1	once	NA	TRBJ2-1	TGTGCCAGTCAAAGGCTTGGTCAGGATGAGCAGTTCTTC	CASQRLGQDEQFF
TRBV15	NA	NA	TRBJ2-5	TGTGCCACCAGCAGATCAGGGAAGGTTGCAGAGACCCAGTACTTC	CATSRSGKVAETQYF
TRBV3-1/TRBV3-2	NA	NA	TRBJ1-2	TGTGCCAGCAGCCATCCCGGGGGGGGGAACTATGGCTACACCTTC	CASSHPGGGNYGYTF
TRBV19	few	NA	TRBJ2-5	TGTGCCAGTAGTATCCCTTCAACTCGGACAGGACAACGAGGGGGGGAGACCCAGTACTTC	CASSIPSTRTGQRGGETQYF
TRBV30	NA	TRBD1	TRBJ1-5	TGTGCCTGGACCATGGGTTTCATTGGACAGGGCACTCAGCCCCAGCATTTT	CAWTMGFIGQGTQPQHF
TRBV24-1	NA	NA	TRBJ2-1	TGTGCCACCAGTGACCGACATTTGGGGAGCTACAATGAGCAGTTCTTC	CATSDRHLGSYNEQFF
TRBV9	NA	TRBD1	TRBJ1-2	TGTGCCAGCAGCGGGACAGGGGGCTATGGCTACACCTTC	CASSGTGGYGYTF
TRBV27	NA	NA	TRBJ1-3	TGTGCCAGCAGTTTATATAGTGGAAACACCATATATTTT	CASSLYSGNTIYF
TRBV12-3/TRBV12-4	NA	NA	TRBJ2-3	TGTGCCAGCAGTTTACGTCCAGATACGCAGTATTTT	CASSLRPDTQYF
TRBV9	NA	NA	TRBJ2-3	TGTGCCAGCAGCGTAGGGGACACGTCTAGCACAGATACGCAGTATTTT	CASSVGDTSSTDTQYF